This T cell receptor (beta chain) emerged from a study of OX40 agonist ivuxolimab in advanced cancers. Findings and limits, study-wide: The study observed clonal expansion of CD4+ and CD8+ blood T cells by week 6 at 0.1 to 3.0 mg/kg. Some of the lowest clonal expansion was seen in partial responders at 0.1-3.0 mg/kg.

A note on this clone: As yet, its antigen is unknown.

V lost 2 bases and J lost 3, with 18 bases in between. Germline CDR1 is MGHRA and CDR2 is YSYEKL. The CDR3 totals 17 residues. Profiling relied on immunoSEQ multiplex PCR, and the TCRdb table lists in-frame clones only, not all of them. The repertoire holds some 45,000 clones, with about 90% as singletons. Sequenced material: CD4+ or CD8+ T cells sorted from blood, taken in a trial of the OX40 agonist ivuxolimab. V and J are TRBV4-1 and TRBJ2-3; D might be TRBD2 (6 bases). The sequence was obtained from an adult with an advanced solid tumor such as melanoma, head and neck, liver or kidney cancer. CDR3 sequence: CASSQHPGAGTTDTQYF. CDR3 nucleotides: TGCGCCAGCAGCCAACACCCGGGAGCCGGAACGACAGATACGCAGTATTTT.